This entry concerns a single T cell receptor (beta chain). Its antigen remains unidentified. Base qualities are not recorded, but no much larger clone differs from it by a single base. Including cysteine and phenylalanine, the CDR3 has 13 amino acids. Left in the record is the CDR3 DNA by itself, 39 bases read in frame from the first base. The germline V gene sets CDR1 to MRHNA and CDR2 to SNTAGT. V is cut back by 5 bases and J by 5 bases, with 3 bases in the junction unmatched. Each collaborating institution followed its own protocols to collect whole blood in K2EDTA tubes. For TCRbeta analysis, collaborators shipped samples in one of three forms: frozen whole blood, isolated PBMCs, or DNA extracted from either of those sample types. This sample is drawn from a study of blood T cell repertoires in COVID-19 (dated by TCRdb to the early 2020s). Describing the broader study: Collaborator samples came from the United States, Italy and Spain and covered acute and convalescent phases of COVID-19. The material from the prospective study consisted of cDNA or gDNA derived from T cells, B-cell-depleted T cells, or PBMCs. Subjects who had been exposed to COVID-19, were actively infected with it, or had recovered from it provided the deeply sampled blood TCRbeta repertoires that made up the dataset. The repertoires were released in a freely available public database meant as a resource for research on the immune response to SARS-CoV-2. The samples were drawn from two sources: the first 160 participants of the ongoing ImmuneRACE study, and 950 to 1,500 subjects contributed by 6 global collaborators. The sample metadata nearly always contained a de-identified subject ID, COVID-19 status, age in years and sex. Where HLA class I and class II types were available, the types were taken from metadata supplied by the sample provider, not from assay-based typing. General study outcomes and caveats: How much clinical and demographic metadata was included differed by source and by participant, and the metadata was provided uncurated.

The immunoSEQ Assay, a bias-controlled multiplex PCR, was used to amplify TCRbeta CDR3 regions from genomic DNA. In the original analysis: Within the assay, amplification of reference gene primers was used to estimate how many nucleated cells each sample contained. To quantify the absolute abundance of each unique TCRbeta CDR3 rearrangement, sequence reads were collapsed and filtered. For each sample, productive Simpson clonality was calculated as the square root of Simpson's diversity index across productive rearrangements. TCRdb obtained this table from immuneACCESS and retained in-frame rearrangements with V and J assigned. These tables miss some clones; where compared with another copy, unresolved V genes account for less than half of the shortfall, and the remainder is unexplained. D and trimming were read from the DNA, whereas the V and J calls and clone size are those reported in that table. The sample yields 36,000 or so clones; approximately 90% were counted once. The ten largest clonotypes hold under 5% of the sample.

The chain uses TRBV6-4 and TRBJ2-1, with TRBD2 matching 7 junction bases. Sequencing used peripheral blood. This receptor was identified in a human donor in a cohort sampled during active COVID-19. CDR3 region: CASSLADHNEQFF. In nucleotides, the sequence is TGTGCCAGCAGTCTAGCGGACCACAATGAGCAGTTCTTC.